A selection of T cell receptor beta chains follows, all from one sample in a study of blood T cell repertoires in COVID-19. The method was immunoSEQ multiplex PCR; TCRdb's version includes in-frame clones alone and lacks a portion of them. The sample holds under 250,000 clones, 70% to 80% seen once. The specimen was peripheral blood. The receptors were gathered from a woman aged 40 to 50 with COVID-19, enrolled during active disease. CDR3s include the opening cysteine and the closing phenylalanine or tryptophan. D genes are given only for firm matches. Expanded clones get a size class; other rows say once, few or many, or leave the size out.

>TRBV5-1|.|TRBJ2-7|.
CASSAGPPGEQYF
TGCGCCAGCAGCGCGGGCCCCCCGGGCGAGCAGTACTTC
>TRBV13|TRBD1|TRBJ2-2|.
CASSLVGQLNTGELFF
TGTGCCAGCAGCTTAGTGGGACAGCTTAACACCGGGGAGCTGTTTTTT
>TRBV3-1/TRBV3-2|TRBD2|TRBJ2-7|.
CASSPGASGIYEQYF
TGTGCCAGCAGCCCGGGGGCTAGCGGGATTTACGAGCAGTACTTC
>TRBV9|.|TRBJ2-2|few
CASSVTWMRLGNTGELFF
TGTGCCAGCAGCGTAACGTGGATGAGGTTGGGGAACACCGGGGAGCTGTTTTTT
>TRBV5-1|TRBD2|TRBJ2-1|.
CASSASGSSYNEQFF
TGCGCCAGCAGCGCTAGCGGGAGCTCCTACAATGAGCAGTTCTTC
>TRBV3-1/TRBV3-2|.|TRBJ1-6|.
CASSQEGSSGGIGSPLHF
TGTGCCAGCAGCCAAGAAGGCAGCTCAGGAGGAATAGGATCACCCCTCCACTTT
>TRBV2|TRBD1|TRBJ2-3|.
CASTGQGYTDTQYF
TGTGCCAGCACTGGACAGGGCTACACAGATACGCAGTATTTT
>TRBV10-1|.|TRBJ2-2|few
CASSESGRGEGGELFF
TGCGCCAGCAGTGAGTCTGGCAGGGGGGAAGGCGGGGAGCTGTTTTTT
>TRBV7-2|.|TRBJ2-7|.
CASSLARRAGEQYF
TGTGCCAGCAGCTTAGCGCGAAGAGCGGGTGAGCAGTACTTC
>TRBV7-2|.|TRBJ2-5|.
CASSLTRDKETQYF
TGTGCCAGCAGCTTAACCAGGGATAAAGAGACCCAGTACTTC
>TRBV7-2|TRBD2|TRBJ2-3|.
CASSLAPGGDTQYF
TGTGCCAGCAGCTTAGCCCCCGGGGGGGATACGCAGTATTTT